Listed below are T cell receptor beta chains from one sample, sequenced in a study of graft-versus-host responses after intestinal transplantation. No antigen has been identified for these receptors. The table came from immunoSEQ multiplex PCR; TCRdb's copy has only in-frame clones and leaves some out. The sample lists 100,000 to 110,000 clones; more than 75% were seen once. The sample consisted of unstimulated CD4+ T cells sorted from spleen or lymph node cells, taken before transplant. The origin of the receptors is a human donor who was the organ donor for an intestinal transplant. Both conserved end residues are part of each CDR3. The D gene is left open where the match is weak. The size of a clone is reported for some rows only, either as once, few or many, or as a class for expanded clones.

>NA|NA|TRBV5-5|TRBJ1-2
TGTGCCAGCAGCCGGGGGTGGGGGGTGAATGGCTACACCTTC
CASSRGWGVNGYTF
>TRBD1|NA|TRBV7-3|TRBJ2-2
TGTGCCAGCAGCCCTACAGGGGGCGTACTCGGGGAGCTGTTTTTT
CASSPTGGVLGELFF
>NA|NA|TRBV19|TRBJ2-2
TGTGCCAGTAGGAACAGGAACACCGGGGAGCTGTTTTTT
CASRNRNTGELFF
>NA|once|TRBV27|TRBJ1-2
TGTGCCAGCAGTTTAATCGGGGGCGCGGATGGCTACACCTTC
CASSLIGGADGYTF
>NA|NA|TRBV25-1|TRBJ1-2
TGTGCCAGCAGCGACCTGAGGGGGTTGGAAGGCTACACCTTC
CASSDLRGLEGYTF
>NA|NA|TRBV10-2|TRBJ2-3
TGCGCCAGCAGAGACAGTACTTCTAGCACAGATACGCAGTATTTT
CASRDSTSSTDTQYF
>TRBD1|NA|TRBV9|TRBJ1-2
TGTGCCAGCGGGGAGAGACAGGGCTATGGCTACACCTTC
CASGERQGYGYTF
>NA|NA|TRBV6-5|TRBJ1-1
TGTGCCAGCAGTTCCGGGGGTAGGACGAACACTGAAGCTTTCTTT
CASSSGGRTNTEAFF
>TRBD1|NA|TRBV6-5|TRBJ1-5
TGTGCCAGCAGAACGGACAGGGGAAGCAATCAGCCCCAGCATTTT
CASRTDRGSNQPQHF
>NA|NA|TRBV14|TRBJ1-3
TGTGCCAGCAGCCTGGGGACAACCTCCGGAAACACCATATATTTT
CASSLGTTSGNTIYF
>TRBD2|NA|TRBV6-5|TRBJ2-1
TGTGCCAACAGTTACTCGTGGACTAGCGGGGTTGATGAGCAGTTCTTC
CANSYSWTSGVDEQFF
>NA|few|TRBV28|TRBJ1-3
TGTGCCAGCCGCGCCCCCTTGGGCTCTGGAAACACCATATATTTT
CASRAPLGSGNTIYF
>NA|once|TRBV6-4|TRBJ1-6
TGTGCCAGCAGTGACCCGGGCCGAGGTGTAGAGAATTCACCCCTCCACTTT
CASSDPGRGVENSPLHF
>NA|few|TRBV7-2|TRBJ1-2
TGTGCCAGCAGCTTGGACGGAGTTCGATTGGGTGGCTACACCTTC
CASSLDGVRLGGYTF
>NA|NA|TRBV7-9|TRBJ2-2
TGTGCCAGCAGGCCTACGGGTACCGGGGAGCTGTTTTTT
CASRPTGTGELFF
>NA|NA|TRBV2|TRBJ1-5
TGTGCCAGCAGTGTAGAGGGTAATCCCCAGCATTTT
CASSVEGNPQHF
>TRBD1|NA|TRBV27|TRBJ1-4
TGTGCCAGCAGAAGTAGGCCGAATTCACCGGGACAGGGAAAGGAAAAACTGTTTTTT
CASRSRPNSPGQGKEKLFF
>TRBD1|NA|TRBV19|TRBJ1-5
TGTGCCAGTAGTCGCCACGGGACAGGGGGAAGATTCCAGCATTTT
CASSRHGTGGRFQHF
>TRBD2|NA|TRBV6-6|TRBJ2-3
TGTGCCAGCAGTCTAGCGGGGGGGCTTTCCACAGATACGCAGTATTTT
CASSLAGGLSTDTQYF
>TRBD2|NA|TRBV30|TRBJ2-5
TGTGCCTGGGACCCCGGGACTAGAGTGTTGGACCAAGAGACCCAGTACTTC
CAWDPGTRVLDQETQYF
>NA|NA|TRBV9|TRBJ2-1
TGTGCCAGCAGCGGCTCTAGTCGTGCTGAGCAGTTCTTC
CASSGSSRAEQFF
>NA|NA|TRBV5-6|TRBJ1-1
TGTGCCAGCAGCTTGGCGTCAGCCAATGAAGCTTTCTTT
CASSLASANEAFF
>NA|NA|TRBV10-2|TRBJ2-5
TGCGCCAGCAGTGTTACAGGGTGGAAGACCCAGTACTTC
CASSVTGWKTQYF
>TRBD1|NA|TRBV13|TRBJ2-4
TGTGCCAGCAGCGCACGAAGGACAGGGCCTCATATTCAGTACTTC
CASSARRTGPHIQYF
>TRBD2|NA|TRBV7-2|TRBJ2-1
TGTGCCAGCAGCCTAGCGGGGGGTGTAGTAAATGAGCAGTTCTTC
CASSLAGGVVNEQFF
>TRBD2|NA|TRBV9|TRBJ2-3
TGTGCCAGCAGCAGAACAGGTGGGACTAGCGGGGGGTTGGATACGCAGTATTTT
CASSRTGGTSGGLDTQYF
>NA|NA|TRBV10-1|TRBJ1-5
TGCGCCAGCAGTGCAAGTGGCAATCAGCCCCAGCATTTT
CASSASGNQPQHF
>NA|NA|TRBV15|TRBJ2-5
TGTGCCACCAGTGTCAGGGCTCGGGAGACCCAGTACTTC
CATSVRARETQYF
>NA|NA|TRBV7-9|TRBJ1-2
TGTGCCAGCAGCTTAATAGGGCCCTATGGCTACACCTTC
CASSLIGPYGYTF
>TRBD2|NA|TRBV14|TRBJ2-1
TGTGCCAGCAGACTAGCGGGGGGGCAACGGAAGTTCTTC
CASRLAGGQRKFF
>NA|NA|TRBV5-1|TRBJ2-2
TGCGCCAGCAGCTTGGTCCGAGGGAGTGGCGGGGAGCTGTTTTTT
CASSLVRGSGGELFF
>NA|NA|TRBV27|TRBJ2-5
TGTGCCAGCAGTTTCGGTCGACAGGAGCAAGAGACCCAGTACTTC
CASSFGRQEQETQYF
>NA|NA|TRBV5-1|TRBJ1-4
TGCGCCAGCAGCTTGGGTGGCACAACTAATGAAAAACTGTTTTTT
CASSLGGTTNEKLFF
>TRBD1|NA|TRBV5-1|TRBJ1-2
TGCGCCAGCAGCTTAGGGACAGGGCGATATGGCTACACCTTC
CASSLGTGRYGYTF
>NA|NA|TRBV4-2|TRBJ2-1
TGTGCCAGCAGCCAAGTCTCGGGGGCGGGCTACAATGAGCAGTTCTTC
CASSQVSGAGYNEQFF
>NA|NA|TRBV19|TRBJ1-2
TGTGCCAGTAGTCGGGGGGGCGGCTACACCTTC
CASSRGGGYTF
>TRBD2|NA|TRBV13|TRBJ2-7
TGTGCCAGCAGCTTAGTTAGCGGGGGGGTTGGCGAGCAGTACTTC
CASSLVSGGVGEQYF
>NA|NA|TRBV19|TRBJ1-2
TGTGCCAGTAGCAGATCGAACTACGCTAACTATGGCTACACCTTC
CASSRSNYANYGYTF
>TRBD2|NA|TRBV19|TRBJ2-1
TGTGCCAGTGCGACTAGCGGGGGGTACAATGAGCAGTTCTTC
CASATSGGYNEQFF
>NA|NA|TRBV10-3|TRBJ1-4
TGTGCCATCAGTGAATTATTTGGTATCGAGGGCAATGAAAAACTGTTTTTT
CAISELFGIEGNEKLFF
>TRBD2|NA|TRBV5-6|TRBJ2-3
TGTGCCAGCAGCTTGTTGGCTAGCGGGGGGGATACGCAGTATTTT
CASSLLASGGDTQYF
>NA|NA|TRBV28|TRBJ1-5
TGTGCCAGCAGTTTTGGTCAGCCCCAGCATTTT
CASSFGQPQHF
>TRBD1|once|TRBV5-1|TRBJ1-2
TGCGCCAGCAGCGTCGGACAGGGTAGCTATGGCTACACCTTC
CASSVGQGSYGYTF
>NA|NA|TRBV20-1|TRBJ2-3
TGCAGTTTCCTTAGCACAGATACGCAGTATTTT
CSFLSTDTQYF
>TRBD1|few|TRBV2|TRBJ2-3
TGTGCCAGCACGGGACAGGCGAAAGATACGCAGTATTTT
CASTGQAKDTQYF
>NA|few|TRBV2|TRBJ1-2
TGTGCCAGCAGTGAAGCAGGCCGCCTCGGCTACACCTTC
CASSEAGRLGYTF